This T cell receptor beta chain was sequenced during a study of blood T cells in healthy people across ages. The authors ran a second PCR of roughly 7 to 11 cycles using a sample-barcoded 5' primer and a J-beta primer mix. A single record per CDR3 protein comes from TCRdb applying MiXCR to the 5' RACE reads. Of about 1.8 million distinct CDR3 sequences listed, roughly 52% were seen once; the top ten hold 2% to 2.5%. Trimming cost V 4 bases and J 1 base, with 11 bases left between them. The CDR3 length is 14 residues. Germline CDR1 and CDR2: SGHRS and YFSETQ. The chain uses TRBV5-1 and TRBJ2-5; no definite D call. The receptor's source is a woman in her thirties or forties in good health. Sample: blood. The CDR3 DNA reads TGCGCCAGCAGCCCTCTGTGGGCCCAAGAGACCCAGTACTTC. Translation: CASSPLWAQETQYF.